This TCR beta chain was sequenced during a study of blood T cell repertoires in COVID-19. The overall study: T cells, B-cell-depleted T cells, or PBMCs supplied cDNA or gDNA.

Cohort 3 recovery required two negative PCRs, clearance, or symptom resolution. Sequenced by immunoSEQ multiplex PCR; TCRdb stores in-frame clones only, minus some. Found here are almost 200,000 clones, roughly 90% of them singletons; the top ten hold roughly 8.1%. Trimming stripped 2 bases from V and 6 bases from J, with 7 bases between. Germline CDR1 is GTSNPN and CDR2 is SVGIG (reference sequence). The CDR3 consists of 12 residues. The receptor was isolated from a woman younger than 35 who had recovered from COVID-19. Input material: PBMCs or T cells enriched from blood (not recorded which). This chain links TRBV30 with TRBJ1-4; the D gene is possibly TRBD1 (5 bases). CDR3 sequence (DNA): TGTGCCTGGAGTTGGGGGGATGAAAAACTGTTTTTT. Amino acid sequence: CAWSWGDEKLFF.